Each of the 22 T cell receptor beta chains below was sequenced from the same sample in a study of blood T cell repertoires in COVID-19. Assay: immunoSEQ multiplex PCR; the TCRdb copy retains only in-frame clones and omits some. The sample lists about 55,000 clones; about nine tenths were seen once. Input material: peripheral blood. The receptors were gathered from a man aged 40-49 years with COVID-19, enrolled during active disease.

J is TRBJ1-2 and V is TRBV6-6; no definite D call. The CDR3 contains 14 residues. V dropped 0 bases and J dropped 4 bases, with 9 bases sitting between them. The V gene's germline CDR1 is MNHNY and CDR2 SVGAGI (reference sequence). The CDR3 sequence: CASSYSTAGYGYTF. The CDR3 DNA reads as TGTGCCAGCAGTTACTCGACGGCGGGCTATGGCTACACCTTC.

The CDR3 DNA reads as TGTGCCTCCGACCTCGGGGGCACTGAAGCTTTCTTT. Amino acids: CASDLGGTEAFF. The rearrangement joins TRBV30 to TRBJ1-1; D is perhaps TRBD1 (5 bases). CDR1 is GTSNPN, CDR2 SVGIG, per germline (reference sequence). This CDR3 is 12 amino acids long. Trimming pared 7 bases from V and 4 bases from J, leaving 13 bases between.

The rearrangement uses TRBV28 and TRBJ2-3, with D hard to call. The CDR3 runs to 13 residues. Per germline, CDR1 MDHEN and CDR2 SYDVKM. The V end lost 10 bases, the J end lost 4 bases, and 15 bases lay between the germline ends. CDR3 bases: TGTGCCACCGTTCTAGGTTTGTCAGATACGCAGTATTTT. Protein sequence: CATVLGLSDTQYF.

This rearrangement joins TRBV6-5 to TRBJ1-1; TRBD1 aligns across 9 bases. Per the germline V gene, CDR1 is MNHEY and CDR2 is SVGAGI. With 5 bases clipped from V and 10 bases from J, the junction kept 8 bases outside the gene matches. This CDR3 is 13 amino acids long. For the CDR3, the DNA is TGTGCCAGCAGTACGACGAGACAGGGGGGAGCTTTCTTT. Translating it yields CASSTTRQGGAFF.

The J gene is TRBJ2-1, the V gene TRBV12-5; the D gene is possibly TRBD1 (6 bases). Trimming removed 5 bases at V and 8 bases at J, with 16 bases between. The CDR3 has 14 residues. The V gene's germline CDR1 is LGHNT and CDR2 FRNRAP. DNA of the CDR3: TGTGCTAGTGGTCCGGACAGCCGCCCCTATGAGCAGTTCTTC. Encoded protein: CASGPDSRPYEQFF.

This rearrangement joins TRBV7-2 to TRBJ2-5; TRBD2 aligns across 10 bases. There are 16 residues in the CDR3. V dropped 5 bases and J dropped 5; count of bases not matched to a gene: 11. CDR1 and CDR2 (germline): SGHTA, FQGNSA. DNA for the CDR3: TGTGCCAGCAGCCCACAGCGGGGGGGCGGGTACGAGACCCAGTACTTC. Translated: CASSPQRGGGYETQYF.

This rearrangement joins TRBV9 to TRBJ1-1; 8 bases agree with TRBD1. CDR1 is SGDLS and CDR2 is YYNGEE in the germline V gene. This CDR3 spans 16 amino acids. J lost 0 bases, V lost 3 bases, and 7 bases had no gene match. CDR3 protein: CASSGGTGLMNTEAFF. DNA for the CDR3: TGTGCCAGCAGCGGAGGGACAGGCCTCATGAACACTGAAGCTTTCTTT.

J is TRBJ2-2 and V is TRBV28; TRBD1 matches at 9 bases. The germline CDR1 and CDR2 sequences are MDHEN and SYDVKM. The trim removed 2 bases at V and 2 bases at J, leaving 3 bases unmatched. This CDR3 has 16 residues. CDR3 bases: TGTGCCAGCAGTTTAGGGGACAGGGTAAACACCGGGGAGCTGTTTTTT. The encoded protein is CASSLGDRVNTGELFF.

This chain connects TRBV19 to TRBJ1-1; 9 bases are a match to TRBD1. CDR1 is LNHDA and CDR2 is SQIVND in the germline V gene (reference sequence). Trimming cost V 3 bases and J 0 bases; bases outside gene matches: 5. This CDR3 has 16 amino acids. In nucleotides, the CDR3 is TGTGCCAGTAGTATCCGGGACAGGGTGATGAACACTGAAGCTTTCTTT. It is translated as CASSIRDRVMNTEAFF.

The rearrangement links TRBV9 to TRBJ2-5; weak D call: TRBD2 (6 bases). V gave up 4 bases and J gave up 1 base, with 14 bases separating them. Looked up from germline, CDR1 is SGDLS and CDR2 is YYNGEE. This CDR3 region has 15 residues. The CDR3 reads CASSPFGGAQETQYF. CDR3 DNA: TGTGCCAGCAGCCCTTTTGGCGGGGCCCAAGAGACCCAGTACTTC.

The V and J genes are TRBV30 and TRBJ1-1; 7 positions agree with TRBD1. The CDR3 covers 13 residues. Germline CDR1 is GTSNPN and CDR2 is SVGIG (reference sequence). J lost 7 bases, V lost 4 bases, and 9 bases had no gene match. CDR3 loop: CAWINRRQGEAFF. The CDR3 nucleotides are TGTGCCTGGATAAATCGGCGACAGGGTGAAGCTTTCTTT.

This clone was observed a few times. The CDR3 loop reads CATSDLKPRDSEYNEQFF. Written as DNA, the CDR3 is TGTGCCACCAGTGATTTGAAGCCCCGGGACTCCGAATACAATGAGCAGTTCTTC. The chain links TRBV24-1 to TRBJ2-1, with D perhaps matching TRBD2 (6 bases). Trimming pared 0 bases from V and 4 bases from J, leaving 18 bases between. The length of the CDR3 is 18 residues. Germline V gene lookup returns CDR1 KGHDR and CDR2 SFDVKD.

This clone was seen a few times. This chain's CDR3 is CASSPGTSVGNTDTQYF. In nucleotides, the CDR3 is TGTGCCAGCAGCCCAGGGACTAGCGTGGGGAACACAGATACGCAGTATTTT. The chain has TRBV14 and TRBJ2-3, with 10 bases aligning to TRBD2. Germline loops: CDR1 SGHDN, CDR2 FVKESK. The J segment lost 2 bases and the V segment lost 4 bases, leaving 9 bases of the junction unmatched. The CDR3 is 17 residues long.

The rearrangement links TRBV2 to TRBJ2-1, with 7 bases matching TRBD2. The CDR3 contains 15 residues. Germline CDR1 and CDR2: SNHLY and FYNNEI. After removal of 6 bases from V and 0 bases from J, the junction contained 5 bases not matched to a gene. The CDR3 DNA sequence: TGTGCCAGCAGGGCGACTAGCAGCTCCTACAATGAGCAGTTCTTC. Its protein is CASRATSSSYNEQFF. Full variable domain (rest looked up from reference TRBV2 and TRBJ2-1): EPEVTQTPSHQVTQMGQEVILRCVPISNHLYFYWYRQILGQKVEFLVSFYNNEISEKSEIFDDQFSVERPDGSNFTLKIRSTKLEDSAMYFCASRATSSSYNEQFFGPGTRLTVL.

V gene TRBV3-1 (or the pseudogene TRBV3-2) combines with J gene TRBJ2-3; 10 nucleotides line up with TRBD1. CDR3 length: 15 amino acids. The trim removed 5 bases at V and 1 base at J, leaving 3 bases unmatched. The germline V gene has CDR1 LGHDT and CDR2 YNNKEL (reference sequence). CDR3 amino acids: CASSYGTGGTDTQYF. CDR3 in DNA: TGTGCCAGCAGCTACGGGACAGGGGGCACAGATACGCAGTATTTT.

The rearrangement joins TRBV15 to TRBJ1-5; the D gene is possibly TRBD1 (6 bases). This CDR3 has 16 amino acids. The V end was cut by 1 base, the J end by 0 bases, with 10 bases between. Germline assignment: CDR1 LNHNV and CDR2 YYDKDF (reference sequence). The CDR3 region is CATSRVPGDSNQPQHF. CDR3 sequence (DNA): TGTGCCACCAGCAGAGTACCAGGGGATAGCAATCAGCCCCAGCATTTT.

CDR3: CAWRDRGRTGNTIYF. In DNA, the CDR3 is TGTGCCTGGAGGGACAGGGGGCGGACTGGAAACACCATATATTTT. The rearrangement joins TRBV30 to TRBJ1-3, with 11 bases aligning to TRBD1. With 3 bases clipped from V and 2 bases from J, the junction kept 3 bases outside the gene matches. Germline V gene lookup returns CDR1 GTSNPN and CDR2 SVGIG (reference sequence). The CDR3 has 15 residues.

The V and J genes are TRBV25-1 and TRBJ2-3; 8 nucleotides match TRBD2. V shed 4 bases, J shed 6 bases, and the junction held 6 bases outside the gene matches. The CDR3 length is 14 residues. Germline CDR1 is MGHDK and CDR2 is SYGVNS. CDR3 DNA: TGTGCCAGCAGTGTCGGGGGGGCCAGGGATACGCAGTATTTT. It is translated as CASSVGGARDTQYF.

The V and J genes are TRBV9 and TRBJ1-2; 10 nucleotides line up with TRBD1. Trimming cost V 3 bases and J 7 bases; bases outside gene matches: 9. The germline V gene encodes CDR1 SGDLS and CDR2 YYNGEE. The CDR3 runs 15 residues. For the CDR3, the DNA is TGTGCCAGCAGCGCGTCGGACAGGGGGTTCGCTGGCTACACCTTC. Translating gives CASSASDRGFAGYTF.

This clone was picked up one time. The J gene is TRBJ2-7, the V gene TRBV3-1 (or the pseudogene TRBV3-2), with TRBD2 matching over 7 bases. The germline V gene encodes CDR1 LGHDT and CDR2 YNNKEL (reference sequence). The junction had 9 bases not matched to a gene; V was cut back by 4 bases and J by 3 bases. This CDR3 has 15 residues. CDR3 DNA: TGTGCCAGCAGCCGAGCACCTGGCGGGGGCTACGAGCAGTACTTC. It codes for CASSRAPGGGYEQYF.

This chain connects TRBV10-3 to TRBJ1-4, with 10 bases lining up with TRBD1. Germline-derived CDR1 and CDR2 are ENHRY and SYGVKD. The ends lost 2 bases at V and 5 bases at J; junction bases unmatched: 2. CDR3 length equals 15 residues. CDR3 DNA sequence: TGTGCCATCAGTGAGGACAGGGGGCAGAATGAAAAACTGTTTTTT. Amino acids: CAISEDRGQNEKLFF.

This clone was seen only once. V usage is TRBV28 and J usage is TRBJ1-2, with D maybe TRBD1 (5 bases). The germline V gene has CDR1 MDHEN and CDR2 SYDVKM. This CDR3 region has 13 residues. The ends were cut back, 5 bases at V and 2 bases at J, with 9 bases in the middle. The CDR3 DNA reads TGTGCCAGCAGTATGACAGTAAACTATGGCTACACCTTC. Protein product: CASSMTVNYGYTF.